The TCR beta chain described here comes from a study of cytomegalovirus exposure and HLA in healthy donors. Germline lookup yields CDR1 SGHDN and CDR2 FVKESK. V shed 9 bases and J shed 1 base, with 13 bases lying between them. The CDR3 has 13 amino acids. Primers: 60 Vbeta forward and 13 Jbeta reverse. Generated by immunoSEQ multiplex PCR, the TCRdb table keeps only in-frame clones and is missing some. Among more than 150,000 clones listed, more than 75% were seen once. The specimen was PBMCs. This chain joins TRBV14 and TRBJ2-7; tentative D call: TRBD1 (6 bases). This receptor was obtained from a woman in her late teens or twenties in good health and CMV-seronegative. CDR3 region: CASREQGSYEQYF. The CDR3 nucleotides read TGTGCCAGTCGCGAGCAGGGGTCCTACGAGCAGTACTTC.